The 25 T cell receptor beta chains presented below share a single source sample, sequenced in a study of radiotherapy plus CTLA-4 blockade in lung cancer. Generated by immunoSEQ multiplex PCR, the TCRdb table keeps only in-frame clones and is missing some. The table records 95,000 to 150,000 clones, over 80% of them present only once. Sequenced here: peripheral blood, sampled from a patient treated with radiotherapy plus ipilimumab. The receptors were gathered from a human donor with non-small cell lung cancer that progressed on radiotherapy plus ipilimumab.

A few counts support this clone. This chain links TRBV7-9 with TRBJ1-1; D gene uncertain. CDR1 and CDR2 from the germline V gene are SEHNR and FQNEAQ (reference sequence). The CDR3 loop spans 15 amino acids. The V end lost 5 bases, the J end lost 1 base, and 14 bases lay between the germline ends. The CDR3: CASSPWEGTNTEAFF. The CDR3 DNA reads TGTGCCAGCAGCCCTTGGGAGGGTACGAACACTGAAGCTTTCTTT.

J is TRBJ1-1 and V is TRBV5-4; D remains unclear. CDR1 and CDR2 from the germline V gene are SGHNT and YYREEE (reference sequence). Between the trimmed V and J ends, which lost 4 bases and 6 bases, there was a span of 13 bases. There are 13 residues in the CDR3. Here the CDR3 DNA reads TGTGCCAGCAGCCTGCCCGGTAGCCCTGAAGCTTTCTTT. Its protein product is CASSLPGSPEAFF.

The CDR3 reads CASSGPGQGYYGYTF. CDR3 nucleotide sequence: TGTGCCAGCAGTGGACCGGGACAGGGATACTATGGCTACACCTTC. The chain joins TRBV6-5 to TRBJ1-2; TRBD1 matches 9 bases. V shed 5 bases, J shed 3 bases, and the junction held 7 bases outside the gene matches. Germline-derived CDR1 and CDR2 are MNHEY and SVGAGI. CDR3 size: 15 residues.

The table lists this clone with a count of one. Given the absence of the conserved phenylalanine or tryptophan at the CDR3 end, a read error is likely. This sequence joins TRBV5-1 and TRBJ2-7, with unresolved D. The germline CDR1 and CDR2 sequences are SGHRS and YFSETQ. Trimming shortened V by 0 bases and J by 3 bases, and 10 bases separated the two germline ends. This CDR3 region has 14 residues. In DNA, the CDR3 is TGCGCCAGCAGCTTGGCCCAGACCGACTACGAGCAGTACCTC. Its protein product is CASSLAQTDYEQYL.

The chain combines TRBV25-1 with TRBJ2-1, with D uncertain. Trimming cost V 5 bases and J 5 bases, with 13 bases left between them. The CDR3 has 14 amino acids. Germline loops: CDR1 MGHDK, CDR2 SYGVNS. The CDR3 sequence: CASSPPHLDNEQFF. In nucleotides, the CDR3 is TGTGCCAGCAGTCCCCCCCACTTGGACAATGAGCAGTTCTTC.

This chain joins TRBV2 and TRBJ2-7; TRBD2 is a possible D gene (5 bases). With 6 bases removed from V and 2 bases from J, the gap between germline ends came to 8 bases. The V gene's germline CDR1 is SNHLY and CDR2 FYNNEI. There are 12 residues in the CDR3. CDR3 sequence reads: CASRLDTYEQYF. The CDR3 region has the DNA TGTGCCAGCAGACTAGACACCTACGAGCAGTACTTC. The full variable domain, completed using reference TRBV2 and TRBJ2-7, is EPEVTQTPSHQVTQMGQEVILRCVPISNHLYFYWYRQILGQKVEFLVSFYNNEISEKSEIFDDQFSVERPDGSNFTLKIRSTKLEDSAMYFCASRLDTYEQYFGPGTRLTVT.

The chain is built from TRBV5-1 and TRBJ2-5, with 7 positions matching TRBD2. This CDR3 has 16 residues. V lost 0 bases to trimming and J lost 1 base; unmatched junction nucleotides: 6. Germline lookup yields CDR1 SGHRS and CDR2 YFSETQ. As DNA, the CDR3 is TGCGCCAGCAGCTTGGCCCCCCCGGGAGGCCAAGAGACCCAGTACTTC. This gives the protein CASSLAPPGGQETQYF.

This clone was counted between two and nine times. At one end the junction does not follow the germline gene, possibly because of a read error. The V call is TRBV7-9, the J call TRBJ2-7; either TRBD1 or TRBD2 may supply D (5 bases each). This CDR3 region has 16 residues. Germline V gene lookup returns CDR1 SEHNR and CDR2 FQNEAQ (reference sequence). The CDR3, as DNA: TGTGCCAGCAGCCTAGCCCGGGCGGCCTCCCCAGGGGAGCAGTACTTC. This encodes CASSLARAASPGEQYF. Drawing the rest from reference TRBV7-9 and TRBJ2-7, the complete variable domain is DTGVSQNPRHKITKRGQNVTFRCDPISEHNRLYWYRQTLGQGPEFLTYFQNEAQLEKSRLLSDRFSAERPKGSFSTLEIQRTEQGDSAMYLCASSLARAASPGEQYFGPGTRLTVT.

The chain uses TRBV5-1 and TRBJ2-1, with 7 bases identical to TRBD1. Trimming cost V 0 bases and J 5 bases; bases outside gene matches: 8. The CDR3 is made up of 16 amino acids. Germline V gene data show CDR1 as SGHRS and CDR2 as YFSETQ. CDR3 sequence: CASSLALRDSDNEQFF. CDR3 nucleotide sequence: TGCGCCAGCAGCTTGGCTCTGAGGGACAGTGACAATGAGCAGTTCTTC.

The chain uses TRBV9 and TRBJ1-5, with D maybe TRBD1 (5 bases). The length of the CDR3 is 15 residues. The V gene lost 0 bases and the J gene lost 7 bases, with 14 bases spanning the gap. CDR1 and CDR2 from the germline V gene are SGDLS and YYNGEE. The CDR3 here is CASSVEGLKGQPQHF. As DNA, the CDR3 is TGTGCCAGCAGCGTAGAGGGACTCAAAGGGCAGCCCCAGCATTTT.

V gene TRBV2 combines with J gene TRBJ2-5; the match to TRBD1 covers 8 bases. The last part of the DNA fits TRBJ2-7 better; the J call may be wrong. Per germline, CDR1 SNHLY and CDR2 FYNNEI. The CDR3 contains 17 residues. CDR3 region: CASSEGREQGGRYEQYF. As DNA, the CDR3 is TGTGCCAGCAGTGAAGGAAGAGAACAGGGGGGTAGGTACGAGCAGTACTTC.

The V call is TRBV7-6, the J call TRBJ2-7, with no clear D. The CDR3 covers 15 residues. CDR1 and CDR2 from the germline V gene are SGHVS and FNYEAQ. Trimming left V 1 base short and J 0 bases short, with 10 bases between. In nucleotides, the CDR3 is TGTGCCAGCAGCTTAGAGGCGGAAAGCTCCTACGAGCAGTACTTC. This gives the protein CASSLEAESSYEQYF.

The CDR3 nucleotides read TGTGCCAGCAGTTCTAGCGGGAGCTCCTACGAGCAGTACTTC. It codes for CASSSSGSSYEQYF. This chain uses TRBV27 with TRBJ2-7, with 10 positions matching TRBD2. This CDR3 is 14 amino acids long. J gave up 0 bases and V 4 bases, and 0 bases lay outside the gene matches. Per germline, CDR1 MNHEY and CDR2 SMNVEV (reference sequence).

V usage is TRBV15 and J usage is TRBJ2-7, with TRBD2 identical over 13 bases. With 1 base clipped from V and 1 base from J, the junction kept 1 base outside the gene matches. The CDR3 extends over 16 amino acids. The germline V gene encodes CDR1 LNHNV and CDR2 YYDKDF (reference sequence). In nucleotides, the CDR3 is TGTGCCACCAGCAGAGTGGGACTAGCGGGGTCCTACGAGCAGTACTTC. This sequence encodes CATSRVGLAGSYEQYF.

The chain uses TRBV5-1 and TRBJ2-3, with TRBD1 matching over 7 bases. The CDR3 runs 16 residues. Germline loops: CDR1 SGHRS, CDR2 YFSETQ. Losses at the gene ends were 7 bases for V and 4 bases for J; bases not matched to a gene: 15. CDR3 bases: TGCGCCAGCTGCCTGAGTGGACAGGCGGGCGCAGATACGCAGTATTTT. Translation: CASCLSGQAGADTQYF.

V usage is TRBV4-1 and J usage is TRBJ2-1; TRBD2 matches 7 bases. Germline V lookup: CDR1 MGHRA, CDR2 YSYEKL. The CDR3 is made up of 18 amino acids. The junction had 15 bases not matched to a gene; V was cut back by 4 bases and J by 3 bases. This CDR3 reads CASSPRARRETYYNEQFF. The CDR3 DNA reads TGCGCCAGCAGCCCCAGGGCCAGGCGGGAGACGTACTACAATGAGCAGTTCTTC.

The chain recombines TRBV19 with TRBJ1-2, with D possibly being TRBD1 (5 bases). V lost 4 bases and J lost 7, with 19 bases in between. This CDR3 contains 15 residues. From germline, CDR1 is LNHDA and CDR2 SQIVND (reference sequence). The CDR3 sequence is CASSTFEGLVGGYTF. The DNA of the CDR3 is TGTGCCAGTAGTACGTTCGAGGGGTTGGTTGGTGGCTACACCTTC.

V usage is TRBV30 and J usage is TRBJ1-5; no clear D. V lost 4 bases and J 6 bases, leaving 13 bases between the germline ends. Germline lookup yields CDR1 GTSNPN and CDR2 SVGIG (reference sequence). The CDR3 consists of 13 residues. In DNA, the CDR3 is TGTGCCTGGAATTCCGGATACGGTCAGCCCCAGCATTTT. It is translated as CAWNSGYGQPQHF.

The chain employs TRBV9 and TRBJ2-2; 7 bases are a match to TRBD2. Looked up from germline, CDR1 is SGDLS and CDR2 is YYNGEE. V shed 0 bases and J 4 bases; nucleotides not matched to a gene: 3. The CDR3 consists of 15 residues. CDR3 in DNA: TGTGCCAGCAGCGTAGGGGAGGGCCGCACCGGGGAGCTGTTTTTT. Its translation is CASSVGEGRTGELFF.

J is TRBJ2-3 and V is TRBV14; 9 bases line up with TRBD1. The CDR3 is made up of 16 amino acids. Trimming took 0 bases from V and 4 from J; bases not matched to a gene: 5. Germline CDR1 and CDR2: SGHDN and FVKESK. The CDR3 DNA sequence: TGTGCCAGCAGCCAAGACTCTACAGGGGGCGCAGATACGCAGTATTTT. Translated, it gives CASSQDSTGGADTQYF.

V and J are TRBV5-1 and TRBJ2-2; 8 bases match TRBD2. This CDR3 has 15 amino acids. Germline CDR1 reads SGHRS; CDR2 reads YFSETQ. Losses at the gene ends were 2 bases for V and 9 bases for J; bases not matched to a gene: 9. Written as DNA, the CDR3 is TGCGCCAGCAGCTTTCAAGCGGGGGTCCGGAGGGAGCTGTTTTTT. The encoded protein is CASSFQAGVRRELFF.

This clone showed up just once. The V call is TRBV30, the J call TRBJ1-1, with TRBD1 as a possible D gene (5 bases). Trimming left V 4 bases short and J 0 bases short, with 12 bases between. The CDR3 has 14 amino acids. Germline CDR1 and CDR2: GTSNPN and SVGIG (reference sequence). DNA for the CDR3: TGTGCCTGGATCCCGGGACCCTTGAACACTGAAGCTTTCTTT. Amino acids: CAWIPGPLNTEAFF.

The chain combines TRBV27 with TRBJ1-2; 8 positions match TRBD1. CDR1 and CDR2 (germline): MNHEY, SMNVEV (reference sequence). V shed 2 bases and J 5 bases; nucleotides not matched to a gene: 4. This CDR3 is built from 14 residues. Here the CDR3 reads CASSLDRGDYGYTF. In nucleotides, the CDR3 is TGTGCCAGCAGTTTAGACAGGGGTGATTATGGCTACACCTTC.

The CDR3 spells CASSSGTASSYNEQFF. The CDR3 DNA is TGTGCCAGCAGCTCAGGGACGGCCAGCTCCTACAATGAGCAGTTCTTC. V is TRBV13 and J is TRBJ2-1; TRBD1 or TRBD2 may be the D gene (5 bases each). The ends were cut back, 4 bases at V and 0 bases at J, with 13 bases in the middle. CDR1 is PRHDT, CDR2 FYEKMQ, per germline (reference sequence). The CDR3 runs 16 residues.

The chain employs TRBV29-1 and TRBJ1-4; a weak D match, TRBD1 (5 bases). The CDR3 is 13 residues long. Per the germline V gene, CDR1 is SQVTM and CDR2 is ANQGSEA. Trimming took off 7 bases at V and 3 bases at J, with 12 bases between the two ends. The DNA of the CDR3 is TGCAGCGCCCTTATGGGGGCTAATGAAAAACTGTTTTTT. Translated: CSALMGANEKLFF.